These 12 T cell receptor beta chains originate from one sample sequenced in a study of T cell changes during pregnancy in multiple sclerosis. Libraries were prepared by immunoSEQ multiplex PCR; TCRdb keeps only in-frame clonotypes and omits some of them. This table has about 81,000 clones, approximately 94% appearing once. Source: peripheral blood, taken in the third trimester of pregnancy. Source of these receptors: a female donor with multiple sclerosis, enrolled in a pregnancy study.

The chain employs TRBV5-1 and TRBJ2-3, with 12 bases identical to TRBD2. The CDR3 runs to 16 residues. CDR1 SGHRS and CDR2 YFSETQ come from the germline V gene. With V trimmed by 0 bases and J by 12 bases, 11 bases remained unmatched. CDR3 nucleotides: TGCGCCAGCAGCTTGGAATGGACTAGCGGGGACTCCAAACAGTATTTT. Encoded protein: CASSLEWTSGDSKQYF. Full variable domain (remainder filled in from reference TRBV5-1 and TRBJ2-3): KAGVTQTPRYLIKTRGQQVTLSCSPISGHRSVSWYQQTPGQGLQFLFEYFSETQRNKGNFPGRFSGRQFSNSRSEMNVSTLELGDSALYLCASSLEWTSGDSKQYFGPGTRLTVL.

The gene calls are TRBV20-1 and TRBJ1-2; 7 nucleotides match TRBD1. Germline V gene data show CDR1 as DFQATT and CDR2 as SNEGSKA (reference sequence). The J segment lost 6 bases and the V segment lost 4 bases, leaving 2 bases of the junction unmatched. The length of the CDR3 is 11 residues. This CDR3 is CSAITGDGYTF. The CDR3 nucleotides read TGCAGTGCTATCACAGGGGATGGCTACACCTTC.

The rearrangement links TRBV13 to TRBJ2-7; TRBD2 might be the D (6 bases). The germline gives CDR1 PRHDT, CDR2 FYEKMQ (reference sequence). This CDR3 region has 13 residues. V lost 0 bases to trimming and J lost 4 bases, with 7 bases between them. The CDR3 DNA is TGTGCCAGCAGCTTAGGCCGGGGGTACGAGCAGTACTTC. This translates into CASSLGRGYEQYF.

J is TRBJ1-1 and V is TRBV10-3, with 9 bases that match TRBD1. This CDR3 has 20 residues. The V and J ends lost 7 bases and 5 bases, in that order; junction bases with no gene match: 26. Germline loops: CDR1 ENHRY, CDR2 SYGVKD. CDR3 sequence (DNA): TGTGCCATCACACCTTTCGTTCCGGGACAGGGAGGTAAAGTGCGGACTGAAGCTTTCTTT. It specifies CAITPFVPGQGGKVRTEAFF.

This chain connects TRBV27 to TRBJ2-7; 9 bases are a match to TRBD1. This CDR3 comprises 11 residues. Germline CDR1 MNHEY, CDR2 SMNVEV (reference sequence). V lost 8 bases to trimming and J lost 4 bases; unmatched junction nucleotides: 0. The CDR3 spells CASGTGYEQYF. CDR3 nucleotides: TGTGCCAGCGGGACAGGGTACGAGCAGTACTTC.

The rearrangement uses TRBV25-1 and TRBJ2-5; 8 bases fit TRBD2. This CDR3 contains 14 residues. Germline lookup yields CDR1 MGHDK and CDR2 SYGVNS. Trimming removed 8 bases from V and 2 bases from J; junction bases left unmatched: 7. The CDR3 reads CASRGVAGQETQYF. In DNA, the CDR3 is TGTGCCAGCCGCGGGGTAGCGGGGCAAGAGACCCAGTACTTC.

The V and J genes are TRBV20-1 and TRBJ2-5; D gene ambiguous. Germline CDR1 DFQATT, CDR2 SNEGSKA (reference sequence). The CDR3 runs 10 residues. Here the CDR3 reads CTGSQETQYF. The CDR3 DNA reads TGCACGGGTTCTCAAGAGACCCAGTACTTC.

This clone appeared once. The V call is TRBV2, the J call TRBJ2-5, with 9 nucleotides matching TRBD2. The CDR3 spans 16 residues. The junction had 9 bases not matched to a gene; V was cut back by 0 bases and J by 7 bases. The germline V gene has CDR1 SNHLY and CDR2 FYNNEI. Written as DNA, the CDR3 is TGTGCCAGCAGTGAAGCCCAGCGGGGGGCCCGCGGGACCCAGTACTTC. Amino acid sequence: CASSEAQRGARGTQYF.

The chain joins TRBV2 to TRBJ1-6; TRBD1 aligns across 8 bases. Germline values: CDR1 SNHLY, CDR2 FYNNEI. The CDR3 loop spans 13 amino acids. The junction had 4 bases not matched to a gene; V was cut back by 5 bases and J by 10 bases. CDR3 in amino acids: CASSSTGESPLHF. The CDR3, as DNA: TGTGCCAGCAGTTCGACAGGGGAGTCACCCCTCCACTTT.

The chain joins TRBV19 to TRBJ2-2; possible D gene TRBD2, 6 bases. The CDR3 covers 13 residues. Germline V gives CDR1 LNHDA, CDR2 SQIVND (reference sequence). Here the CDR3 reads CVSLASDTGELFF. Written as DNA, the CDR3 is TGTGTATCCCTAGCGTCGGACACCGGGGAGCTGTTTTTT.

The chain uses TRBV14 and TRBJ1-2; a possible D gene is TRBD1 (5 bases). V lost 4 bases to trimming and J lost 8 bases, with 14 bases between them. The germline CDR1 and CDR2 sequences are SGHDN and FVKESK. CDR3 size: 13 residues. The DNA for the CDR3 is TGTGCCAGCAGCCCCGGGGGGGGAAGGGGCTACACCTTC. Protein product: CASSPGGGRGYTF.

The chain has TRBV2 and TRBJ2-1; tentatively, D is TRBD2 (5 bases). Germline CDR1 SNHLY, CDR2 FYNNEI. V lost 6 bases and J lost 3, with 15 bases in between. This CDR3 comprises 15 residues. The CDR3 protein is CASRLGPSLYNEQFF. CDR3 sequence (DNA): TGTGCCAGCAGACTAGGACCCTCGCTCTACAATGAGCAGTTCTTC.